These 27 T cell receptor beta chains were all obtained from the same sample, sequenced in a study of blood T cell repertoires in COVID-19 (dated by TCRdb to 2020 to 2021). Library preparation employed the immunoSEQ multiplex PCR assay. TCRdb holds this immuneACCESS table with in-frame rearrangements only. Some clones are missing; in checked studies, unresolved V genes explain under half, and the rest has no known cause. The sample data list around 200,000 clones, and over 75% of these were observed just once. The leading ten clones occupy about 10% of the sample. Specimen: peripheral blood. These TCRs come from a human donor with active or convalescent COVID-19. The donor label of this sample is uncertain.

The chain employs TRBV28 and TRBJ1-5; unclear D gene. The germline V gene has CDR1 MDHEN and CDR2 SYDVKM. The CDR3 consists of 13 residues. The ends were cut back, 2 bases at V and 4 bases at J, with 6 bases in the middle. The DNA of the CDR3 is TGTGCCAGCAGTTTAGAACGGAATCAGCCCCAGCATTTT. Its protein product is CASSLERNQPQHF. Full variable domain (missing parts from reference TRBV28 and TRBJ1-5): DVKVTQSSRYLVKRTGEKVFLECVQDMDHENMFWYRQDPGLGLRLIYFSYDVKMKEKGDIPEGYSVSREKKERFSLILESASTNQTSMYLCASSLERNQPQHFGDGTRLSIL.

V gene TRBV20-1 combines with J gene TRBJ2-7; 10 nucleotides agree with TRBD1. The CDR3 runs 14 residues. Germline values: CDR1 DFQATT, CDR2 SNEGSKA (reference sequence). After removal of 3 bases from V and 6 bases from J, the junction contained 8 bases not matched to a gene. The CDR3 loop reads CSASSRDRGAEQYF. The CDR3 bases are TGCAGTGCTAGTTCTAGGGACAGGGGTGCCGAGCAGTACTTC.

The rearrangement uses TRBV20-1 and TRBJ2-1, with TRBD2 matching over 12 bases. Trimming cost V 5 bases and J 10 bases; bases outside gene matches: 12. CDR3 length equals 15 residues. Germline CDR1 reads DFQATT; CDR2 reads SNEGSKA (reference sequence). CDR3 DNA sequence: TGCAGTGCTGGTGTGACTAGCGGGAGCGGCCGGGAGCAGTTCTTC. Its translation: CSAGVTSGSGREQFF.

The V and J genes are TRBV28 and TRBJ1-2, with D tentatively TRBD1 (6 bases). The CDR3 is made up of 15 amino acids. Trimming took 9 bases from V and 7 from J, leaving 24 bases between them. CDR1 MDHEN and CDR2 SYDVKM come from the germline V gene. The CDR3 loop reads CASTQTHPGVSGYTF. The CDR3 coding sequence is TGTGCCAGTACACAAACTCACCCAGGGGTGTCTGGCTACACCTTC.

The chain has TRBV5-4 and TRBJ1-2, with D maybe TRBD1 (5 bases). Germline loops: CDR1 SGHNT, CDR2 YYREEE (reference sequence). V was cut by 3 bases and J by 7 bases, with 22 bases left in between. The length of the CDR3 is 16 residues. CDR3 nucleotides: TGTGCCAGCAGCTCCTGGCGGGGGGAGGGGCGGACTGGCTACACCTTC. The encoded protein is CASSSWRGEGRTGYTF.

The J gene is TRBJ2-3, the V gene TRBV24-1; 11 bases match TRBD2. With 5 bases clipped from V and 3 bases from J, the junction kept 6 bases outside the gene matches. The CDR3 loop spans 16 amino acids. CDR1 is KGHDR and CDR2 is SFDVKD in the germline V gene. The CDR3 DNA reads TGTGCCACCAGTGGTACTAGCGGGAGCAGTACAGATACGCAGTATTTT. It encodes CATSGTSGSSTDTQYF.

In nucleotides, the CDR3 is TGTGCCAGCAGTGAAAGGACAGGGGACTACGAGCAGTACTTC. Translating it yields CASSERTGDYEQYF. The J gene is TRBJ2-7, the V gene TRBV6-1; 9 nucleotides line up with TRBD1. CDR1 and CDR2 from the germline V gene are MNHNS and SASEGT. V trimming: 2 bases; J trimming: 3 bases; junction bases outside the gene matches: 2. This CDR3 has 14 residues.

The chain links TRBV18 to TRBJ2-1, with 9 bases matching TRBD2. This CDR3 comprises 15 residues. Germline V gene sequence: CDR1 KGHSH, CDR2 LQKENI. Trimming at V came to 2 bases and at J to 3 bases, leaving 2 bases not matched to a gene. The CDR3 sequence is CASSPASGVYNEQFF. The CDR3 DNA reads TGTGCCAGCTCACCAGCTAGCGGGGTCTACAATGAGCAGTTCTTC. Full variable domain (missing parts from reference TRBV18 and TRBJ2-1): NAGVMQNPRHLVRRRGQEARLRCSPMKGHSHVYWYRQLPEEGLKFMVYLQKENIIDESGMPKERFSAEFPKEGPSILRIQQVVRGDSAAYFCASSPASGVYNEQFFGPGTRLTVL.

The chain combines TRBV6-5 with TRBJ1-2; 8 bases are a match to TRBD1. The CDR3 sequence is 14 residues long. Losses at the gene ends were 7 bases for V and 3 bases for J; bases not matched to a gene: 7. In germline, CDR1 is MNHEY, CDR2 SVGAGI. The CDR3 DNA is TGTGCCAGCAACCCAACAGGGGGAGACTATGGCTACACCTTC. This encodes CASNPTGGDYGYTF.

The chain links TRBV20-1 to TRBJ2-6; D is perhaps TRBD2 (7 bases). Germline V gives CDR1 DFQATT, CDR2 SNEGSKA (reference sequence). CDR3 length: 16 residues. Between the trimmed V and J ends, which lost 3 bases and 7 bases, there was a span of 19 bases. The CDR3 DNA follows: TGCAGTGCTAGTGAGGGGGGGGTTCTGGGAGCCAACGTCCTGACTTTC. As protein: CSASEGGVLGANVLTF.

The CDR3 sequence: CASSPGHSNTEAFF. CDR3 nucleotides: TGTGCCAGCTCACCCGGACACTCGAACACTGAAGCTTTCTTT. This rearrangement joins TRBV18 to TRBJ1-1; tentative D call: TRBD1 (5 bases). The CDR3 runs 14 residues. V lost 3 bases, J lost 1 base, and 9 bases lay in between. Germline CDR1 and CDR2: KGHSH and LQKENI.

For the CDR3, the DNA is TGTGCCAGCTCAGGAGGTGGTCCCTATAGCAATCAGCCCCAGCATTTT. It encodes CASSGGGPYSNQPQHF. The V gene is TRBV7-2, the J gene TRBJ1-5; no clear D gene. The germline CDR1 and CDR2 sequences are SGHTA and FQGNSA. This CDR3 is 16 amino acids long. Trimming pared 8 bases from V and 0 bases from J, leaving 17 bases between.

This clone is a singleton in its sample. This chain connects TRBV21-1 to TRBJ2-3; no DNA check was done on the table's D call, TRBD2. TRBV21-1 is labeled a pseudogene. The CDR3 sequence is 18 residues long. The CDR3 sequence: CASSKDGTSGRLRDTQYF. In DNA form, the CDR3 reads TGTGCCAGCAGCAAAGATGGGACTAGCGGGAGACTAAGGGATACGCAGTATTTT.

The rearrangement joins TRBV28 to TRBJ1-1; D is ambiguous. The CDR3 loop spans 16 amino acids. CDR1 and CDR2 from the germline V gene are MDHEN and SYDVKM. The ends were cut back, 7 bases at V and 4 bases at J, with 22 bases in the middle. In DNA form, the CDR3 reads TGTGCCAGCATTACCAACCTCGTCGGGATGAGCACTGAAGCTTTCTTT. This encodes CASITNLVGMSTEAFF.

The chain has TRBV25-1 and TRBJ2-5; D remains unclear. The CDR3 contains 13 residues. V was trimmed by 0 bases and J by 5 bases, leaving 7 bases between them. Looked up from germline, CDR1 is MGHDK and CDR2 is SYGVNS. The CDR3 here is CASSEYVVETQYF. The CDR3 nucleotides are TGTGCCAGCAGTGAATATGTAGTGGAGACCCAGTACTTC.

This clone was counted a single time. This chain uses TRBV4-2 with TRBJ2-1, with D maybe TRBD2 (5 bases). The CDR3 is made up of 15 amino acids. CDR1 is LGHNA and CDR2 is YNFKEQ in the germline V gene. The V end lost 1 base, the J end lost 0 bases, and 7 bases lay between the germline ends. This CDR3 reads CASSQAGSSYNEQFF. The CDR3 region has the DNA TGTGCCAGCAGCCAAGCGGGGAGCTCCTACAATGAGCAGTTCTTC.

The rearrangement joins TRBV11-2 to TRBJ2-5; 7 bases are a match to TRBD2. Losses at the gene ends were 1 base for V and 3 bases for J; bases not matched to a gene: 2. The V gene's germline CDR1 is SGHAT and CDR2 FQNNGV. This CDR3 contains 14 residues. Written as DNA, the CDR3 is TGTGCCAGCAGCTTAGGGCTAGCGGAAGAGACCCAGTACTTC. Its translation is CASSLGLAEETQYF. The variable domain in full, with the rest retrieved from reference TRBV11-2 and TRBJ2-5, is EAGVAQSPRYKIIEKRQSVAFWCNPISGHATLYWYQQILGQGPKLLIQFQNNGVVDDSQLPKDRFSAERLKGVDSTLKIQPAKLEDSAVYLCASSLGLAEETQYFGPGTRLLVL.

In nucleotides, the CDR3 is TGTGCCAGCGGGTCGGGAGGAGGCAATGAGCAGTTCTTC. It encodes CASGSGGGNEQFF. The chain is built from TRBV2 and TRBJ2-1; 7 bases are shared with TRBD2. Germline V lookup: CDR1 SNHLY, CDR2 FYNNEI. V was clipped by 8 bases and J by 6 bases; unmatched bases: 7. The length of the CDR3 is 13 residues.

The rearrangement links TRBV4-2 to TRBJ2-1; 12 bases are shared with TRBD1. The CDR3 extends over 13 amino acids. CDR1 is LGHNA, CDR2 YNFKEQ, per germline. V shed 6 bases, J shed 9 bases, and the junction held 3 bases outside the gene matches. The CDR3, as DNA: TGTGCCAGCAGGGGACAGGGGGCGCTTGAGCAGTTCTTC. This sequence encodes CASRGQGALEQFF.

The chain is built from TRBV7-9 and TRBJ2-3, with D tentatively TRBD1 (6 bases). V lost 5 bases to trimming and J lost 1 base, with 13 bases between them. Germline CDR1 is SEHNR and CDR2 is FQNEAQ (reference sequence). There are 15 residues in the CDR3. In DNA form, the CDR3 reads TGTGCCAGCAGCATCTTAGGGGGAGGCACAGATACGCAGTATTTT. This codes for CASSILGGGTDTQYF.

This chain joins TRBV27 and TRBJ2-7; 10 bases line up with TRBD1. This CDR3 has 15 amino acids. The trim removed 4 bases at V and 2 bases at J, leaving 5 bases unmatched. The germline V gene encodes CDR1 MNHEY and CDR2 SMNVEV (reference sequence). CDR3 in amino acids: CASSYFGQGAYEQYF. The CDR3 coding sequence is TGTGCCAGCAGTTACTTTGGACAGGGGGCCTACGAGCAGTACTTC.

The chain carries TRBV23-1 and TRBJ2-1; D uncertain. TRBV23-1 is sorted into the ORF group, with uncertain function. The CDR3 length is 12 residues. The V end lost 1 base, the J end lost 8 bases, and 6 bases lay between the germline ends. The CDR3 sequence is CASSQFSYEQFF. The DNA of the CDR3 is TGCGCCAGCAGTCAATTTAGCTATGAGCAGTTCTTC.

This clone was counted many times. Other nucleotide sequences from this sample produce the same CDR3. The chain uses TRBV5-1 and TRBJ2-1; the D is unclear. The CDR3 spans 13 residues. The germline V gene encodes CDR1 SGHRS and CDR2 YFSETQ. The V and J ends lost 0 bases and 7 bases respectively, with 8 bases between them. The CDR3 nucleotides are TGCGCCAGCAGCTTGGGCACAATTAATGAGCAGTTCTTC. This sequence encodes CASSLGTINEQFF.

The genes are TRBV6-1 and TRBJ2-5; a possible D gene is TRBD2 (5 bases). With 1 base removed from V and 4 bases from J, the gap between germline ends came to 13 bases. This CDR3 comprises 15 residues. Germline V gene data show CDR1 as MNHNS and CDR2 as SASEGT. The CDR3 region has the DNA TGTGCCAGCAGTGAAGGGGAGTCGGGCTCAGAGACCCAGTACTTC. The encoded protein is CASSEGESGSETQYF.

The CDR3 nucleotides read TGTGCCAGCAGTCCGCAACAGGGGGCGGTGCAGTACTTC. Translation: CASSPQQGAVQYF. The V and J genes are TRBV12-3 or TRBV12-4 and TRBJ2-7, with 9 nucleotides matching TRBD1. The CDR3 is 13 residues long. Trimming removed 5 bases from V and 9 bases from J; junction bases left unmatched: 8.

The chain links TRBV14 to TRBJ2-7; no clear D gene. The CDR3 totals 16 residues. Germline CDR1 is SGHDN and CDR2 is FVKESK. The germline V and J ends were trimmed by 4 bases and 0 bases, with 16 bases remaining between them. DNA of the CDR3: TGTGCCAGCAGCCCTCTCCTTGGGCCGAGCTCCTACGAGCAGTACTTC. Its translation: CASSPLLGPSSYEQYF.

A few counts support this clone. The chain links TRBV5-1 to TRBJ2-7; D remains unclear. Trimming removed 5 bases from V and 0 bases from J, with 3 bases in between. CDR1 and CDR2 from the germline V gene are SGHRS and YFSETQ. This CDR3 comprises 11 residues. CDR3 nucleotides: TGCGCCAGCAGTAACTCCTACGAGCAGTACTTC. Its protein is CASSNSYEQYF.